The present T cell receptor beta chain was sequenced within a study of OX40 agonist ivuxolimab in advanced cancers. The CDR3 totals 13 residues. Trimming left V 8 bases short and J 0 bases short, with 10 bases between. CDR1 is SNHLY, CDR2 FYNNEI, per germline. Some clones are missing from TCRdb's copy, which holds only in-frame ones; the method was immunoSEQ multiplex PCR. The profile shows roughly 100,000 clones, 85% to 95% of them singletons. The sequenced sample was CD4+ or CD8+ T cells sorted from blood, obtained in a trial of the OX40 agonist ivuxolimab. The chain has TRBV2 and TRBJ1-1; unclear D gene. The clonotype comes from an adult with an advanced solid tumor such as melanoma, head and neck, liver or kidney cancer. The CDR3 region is CASGQQLNTEAFF. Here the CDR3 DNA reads TGTGCCAGCGGGCAGCAACTGAACACTGAAGCTTTCTTT.